The 19 T cell receptor beta chains below all came from one sample that was sequenced in a study of blood T cell repertoires in COVID-19. This table comes from immunoSEQ multiplex PCR, and its TCRdb copy is limited to in-frame clones, with some not included. The sample records 310,000 or so clones, about 87% being singletons. Sample: PBMCs or T cells enriched from blood (not recorded which). The receptors stem from a woman between 18 and 29 years old who had recovered from COVID-19.

V gene TRBV27 combines with J gene TRBJ2-3; possibly TRBD2 for D (5 bases). CDR1 and CDR2 from the germline V gene are MNHEY and SMNVEV (reference sequence). Trimming removed 2 bases from V and 5 bases from J, with 5 bases in between. The CDR3 is 12 residues long. As DNA, the CDR3 is TGTGCCAGCAGTTTAGCGGGAGATACGCAGTATTTT. Its translation: CASSLAGDTQYF.

The chain uses TRBV7-9 and TRBJ1-5; a weak D match, TRBD1 (6 bases). Germline assignment: CDR1 SEHNR and CDR2 FQNEAQ (reference sequence). Trimming shortened V by 5 bases and J by 2 bases, and 16 bases separated the two germline ends. The CDR3 extends over 16 amino acids. CDR3 bases: TGTGCCAGCAGCGGAAACAGGGTATCAGGCAATCAGCCCCAGCATTTT. Its protein is CASSGNRVSGNQPQHF.

The rearrangement uses TRBV27 and TRBJ2-7; 11 nucleotides align to TRBD2. Germline CDR1 and CDR2: MNHEY and SMNVEV (reference sequence). V lost 1 base, J lost 1 base, and 6 bases stayed unmatched. The CDR3 extends over 17 amino acids. The CDR3 region is CASSLFVGTSGSYEQYF. CDR3 sequence (DNA): TGTGCCAGCAGTTTATTTGTGGGGACTAGCGGATCCTACGAGCAGTACTTC.

The V gene is TRBV28, the J gene TRBJ1-2; 8 nucleotides agree with TRBD1. Germline V gene sequence: CDR1 MDHEN, CDR2 SYDVKM. Trimming at V came to 4 bases and at J to 7 bases, leaving 11 bases not matched to a gene. The CDR3 contains 15 residues. CDR3 sequence (DNA): TGTGCCAGCAGTTCCCCGGGCAGGGGGCGGATTGGCTACACCTTC. This encodes CASSSPGRGRIGYTF.

This clone was picked up a small number of times. The chain has TRBV15 and TRBJ1-2; 7 positions match TRBD1. In germline, CDR1 is LNHNV, CDR2 YYDKDF (reference sequence). V gave up 8 bases and J gave up 4 bases; unmatched junction bases: 13. This CDR3 spans 15 amino acids. The CDR3 sequence is CATHRGGQTIYGYTF. The CDR3 DNA follows: TGTGCCACCCACCGGGGGGGACAGACCATCTATGGCTACACCTTC.

The chain employs TRBV6-5 and TRBJ1-6; maybe TRBD1 (6 bases). V was clipped by 0 bases and J by 10 bases, with 13 bases between them. Germline V gene lookup returns CDR1 MNHEY and CDR2 SVGAGI. The CDR3 has 15 amino acids. The chain's CDR3 is CASSYSQGKGSPLHF. The CDR3, as DNA: TGTGCCAGCAGTTACTCGCAGGGGAAGGGCTCACCCCTCCACTTT.

The chain is built from TRBV12-3 or TRBV12-4 and TRBJ1-1; D is unclear. CDR3 length: 11 residues. V was cut by 5 bases and J by 4 bases, with 5 bases left in between. CDR3 bases: TGTGCCAGCAGTGGCGGCACTGAAGCTTTCTTT. Encoded protein: CASSGGTEAFF.

The rearrangement uses TRBV20-1 and TRBJ1-2, with D possibly being TRBD1 (5 bases). Germline V gene lookup returns CDR1 DFQATT and CDR2 SNEGSKA (reference sequence). V lost 3 bases and J lost 8, with 13 bases in between. The CDR3 sequence is 12 residues long. For the CDR3, the DNA is TGCAGTGCTAGTAAGACAGAGGAAGGCTACACCTTC. Translated: CSASKTEEGYTF.

The chain is built from TRBV9 and TRBJ2-1; D ambiguous. Trimming left V 3 bases short and J 0 bases short, with 10 bases between. Germline assignment: CDR1 SGDLS and CDR2 YYNGEE. The CDR3 has 15 amino acids. CDR3 loop: CASSGSESSYNEQFF. DNA of the CDR3: TGTGCCAGCAGCGGGAGCGAGTCCTCCTACAATGAGCAGTTCTTC.

The V call is TRBV7-2, the J call TRBJ2-5, with a tentative D call TRBD2 (5 bases). V lost 5 bases to trimming and J lost 5 bases, with 15 bases between them. Germline CDR1 is SGHTA and CDR2 is FQGNSA. CDR3 length equals 14 residues. The CDR3 sequence: CASSLGSPRETQYF. Written as DNA, the CDR3 is TGTGCCAGCAGCCTTGGGAGTCCACGGGAGACCCAGTACTTC.

In its sample, this clone was seen once. The chain uses TRBV6-8 and TRBJ1-2; maybe TRBD1 (5 bases). CDR3 length: 16 residues. V dropped 2 bases and J dropped 0 bases, with 13 bases sitting between them. From germline, CDR1 is MNHGY and CDR2 SAAAGT. CDR3: CASSYLQGFSNYGYTF. The DNA of the CDR3 is TGTGCCAGCAGTTACCTTCAGGGTTTTTCTAACTATGGCTACACCTTC.

This chain links TRBV6-1 with TRBJ1-6; TRBD1 is a possible D gene (6 bases). Trimming removed 1 base at V and 9 bases at J, with 10 bases between. Germline CDR1 MNHNS, CDR2 SASEGT. The CDR3 has 14 amino acids. CDR3 DNA sequence: TGTGCCAGCAGTGAAGACAGGGCGGGTTCACCCCTCCACTTT. It codes for CASSEDRAGSPLHF.

For the CDR3, the DNA is TGTGCCAGCAGCCAATCATCGACAGGGAATGGCTACACCTTC. Amino acid sequence: CASSQSSTGNGYTF. V is TRBV16 and J is TRBJ1-2; 7 bases line up with TRBD1. V gave up 0 bases and J gave up 6 bases; unmatched junction bases: 4. CDR1 is KGHSY and CDR2 is FQNENV in the germline V gene. The CDR3 is 14 amino acids.

A single count supports this clone. The genes are TRBV7-9 and TRBJ1-1; 9 bases are a match to TRBD1. V trimming: 5 bases; J trimming: 1 base; junction bases outside the gene matches: 11. CDR3 size: 17 residues. Germline CDR1 is SEHNR and CDR2 is FQNEAQ (reference sequence). The CDR3 sequence is CASSPSGQGNRNTEAFF. CDR3 DNA sequence: TGTGCCAGCAGCCCATCGGGACAGGGTAATAGGAACACTGAAGCTTTCTTT.

This chain uses TRBV9 with TRBJ2-2, with D possibly TRBD2 on 5 matching bases. This CDR3 comprises 15 residues. V dropped 0 bases and J dropped 6 bases, with 12 bases sitting between them. Per the germline V gene, CDR1 is SGDLS and CDR2 is YYNGEE. The chain's CDR3 is CASSVGERWPGELFF. The CDR3 nucleotides read TGTGCCAGCAGCGTAGGGGAGAGATGGCCCGGGGAGCTGTTTTTT.

The V call is TRBV28, the J call TRBJ2-5, with D perhaps TRBD1 (5 bases). Germline CDR1 is MDHEN and CDR2 is SYDVKM. The CDR3 extends over 11 amino acids. V gave up 3 bases and J gave up 7 bases, with 6 bases separating them. The CDR3 loop reads CASSFQGTQYF. CDR3 nucleotide sequence: TGTGCCAGCAGTTTCCAGGGGACCCAGTACTTC.

The rearrangement uses TRBV7-2 and TRBJ1-1; D not resolved. V gave up 2 bases and J gave up 7 bases, with 14 bases separating them. CDR1 and CDR2 (germline): SGHTA, FQGNSA. The CDR3 loop spans 14 amino acids. In DNA, the CDR3 is TGTGCCAGCAGCTTACCATTTATAGGGAGTGAAGCTTTCTTT. It encodes CASSLPFIGSEAFF.

This clone was counted a single time. The V call is TRBV28, the J call TRBJ1-2; no reliable D call. CDR3 length: 17 amino acids. Per germline, CDR1 MDHEN and CDR2 SYDVKM. V was pared by 5 bases and J by 2 bases, with 21 bases between. CDR3 DNA sequence: TGTGCCAGCAGTCCCCCGAGATTTCGACTTTACAACTATGGCTACACCTTC. Translated: CASSPPRFRLYNYGYTF.

The chain carries TRBV7-9 and TRBJ2-3, with 9 nucleotides matching TRBD1. The CDR3 runs to 16 residues. Trimming at V came to 4 bases and at J to 7 bases, leaving 12 bases not matched to a gene. Germline V gene lookup returns CDR1 SEHNR and CDR2 FQNEAQ (reference sequence). In DNA form, the CDR3 reads TGTGCCAGCAGCTGGGCAGGGACAGGGATCATACATACGCAGTATTTT. It translates to CASSWAGTGIIHTQYF.